This T cell receptor beta chain was captured by sequencing in a study of blood T cell repertoires in COVID-19. Study at large: Material from acute and convalescent COVID-19 was sourced from the United States, Italy and Spain.

As processed by the authors: Estimation of nucleated cell counts relied on the amplification of reference gene primers. TCRdb's copy holds only in-frame clones and misses some; the assay was immunoSEQ multiplex PCR. D and trimming come from the DNA, and the V and J calls and clone size come from that table. This sample has about 250,000 clones, with around 87% found just once. The CDR3 totals 20 residues. Germline V lookup: CDR1 LNHDA, CDR2 SQIVND (reference sequence). V shed 3 bases, J shed 4 bases, and the junction held 19 bases outside the gene matches. Participant ages covered roughly 18 to 89 years across 20 to 30 US areas. Recovered Cohort 3 donors showed two negative PCRs, clearance, or symptom resolution.

Sample: PBMCs or T cells enriched from blood (not recorded which). This receptor was identified in a woman between 50 and 59 years old who had recovered from COVID-19. This rearrangement joins TRBV19 to TRBJ1-5, with 9 bases aligning to TRBD1. The CDR3 loop is CASSIYPAGTGSLQNQPQHF. CDR3 nucleotide sequence: TGTGCCAGTAGTATCTATCCCGCTGGGACAGGGAGCCTTCAGAATCAGCCCCAGCATTTT.